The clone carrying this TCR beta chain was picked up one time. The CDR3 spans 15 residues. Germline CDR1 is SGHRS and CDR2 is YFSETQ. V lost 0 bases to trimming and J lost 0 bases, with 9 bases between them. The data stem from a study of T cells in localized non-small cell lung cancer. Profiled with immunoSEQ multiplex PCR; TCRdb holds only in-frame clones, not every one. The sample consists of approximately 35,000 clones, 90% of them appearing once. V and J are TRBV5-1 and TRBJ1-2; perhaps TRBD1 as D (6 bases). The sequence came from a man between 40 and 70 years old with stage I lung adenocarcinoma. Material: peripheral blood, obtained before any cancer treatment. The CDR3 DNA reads TGCGCCAGCAGCTTGGGGGACACGGCTAACTATGGCTACACCTTC. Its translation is CASSLGDTANYGYTF.